Listed below are T cell receptor beta chains from one sample, sequenced in a study of cytomegalovirus exposure and HLA in healthy donors. This table comes from immunoSEQ multiplex PCR, and its TCRdb copy is limited to in-frame clones, with some not included. The profile shows approximately 150,000 clones, around three quarters of them singletons. Material: PBMCs. These receptors were taken from a man in his forties in good health and CMV-seronegative. Both conserved end residues are part of each CDR3. D genes are given only for firm matches. Part of the rows lack a size; the others show once, few, many or a class for expanded clones.

>17|.|TRBD2|TRBV12-5|TRBJ2-1
TGTGCTAGTGGTTTCCCCCTATCGCTGGGACTAGCGGTTGAGCAGTTCTTC
CASGFPLSLGLAVEQFF
>14|.|.|TRBV10-2|TRBJ1-1
TGCGCCAGCAGTACGGACAGAAGCAACACTGAAGCTTTCTTT
CASSTDRSNTEAFF
>15|once|TRBD2|TRBV19|TRBJ2-5
TGTGCCAGTAGTATTTCAGCTAGCGGGGTGGAGACCCAGTACTTC
CASSISASGVETQYF
>19|.|TRBD2|TRBV7-9|TRBJ2-7
TGTGCCAGCAGCCGATTATTCGGACTAGCGGGAGAATGGGGCCACGAGCAGTACTTC
CASSRLFGLAGEWGHEQYF
>17|.|TRBD2|TRBV7-6|TRBJ2-1
TGTGCCAGCAGCTTATGGGGGAGGGCGGACTCCTACAATGAGCAGTTCTTC
CASSLWGRADSYNEQFF
>12|.|.|TRBV12-5|TRBJ2-7
TGTGCTAGTGGCCCCGCTGGGAGCGAGCAGTACTTC
CASGPAGSEQYF
>13|.|.|TRBV11-3|TRBJ1-1
TGTGCCAGCAGCTTAGGAGTGAACACTGAAGCTTTCTTT
CASSLGVNTEAFF
>15|.|.|TRBV7-2|TRBJ2-7
TGTGCCAGCAGCTTAGATCCGGCGGGGAGCTACGAGCAGTACTTC
CASSLDPAGSYEQYF
>14|.|TRBD1|TRBV27|TRBJ2-7
TGTGCCAGCAGTTCGGACAGGGCTTCCTACGAGCAGTACTTC
CASSSDRASYEQYF
>15|once|TRBD1|TRBV9|TRBJ1-1
TGTGCCAGCAGCCCCTGGGGGACAGGGGGAACTGAAGCTTTCTTT
CASSPWGTGGTEAFF
>15|.|TRBD2|TRBV4-3|TRBJ2-5
TGCGCCAGCAGCCCTAGCGGGGGGGCCCGGGAGACCCAGTACTTC
CASSPSGGARETQYF
>12|.|.|TRBV7-2|TRBJ2-3
TGTGCCAGCAGGCGTCGCACAGATACGCAGTATTTT
CASRRRTDTQYF
>14|.|.|TRBV5-6|TRBJ2-3
TGTGCCAGCAGCTTGGACCCCGGGGGAGGTACGCAGTATTTT
CASSLDPGGGTQYF
>16|few|TRBD1|TRBV7-9|TRBJ2-5
TGTGCCAGCAGCCGACCTGGCGGACAGGTCCAAGAGACCCAGTACTTC
CASSRPGGQVQETQYF
>15|.|TRBD1|TRBV5-6|TRBJ2-7
TGTGCCAGCAGCTTTGGGACAGGCCCCTCCTACGAGCAGTACTTC
CASSFGTGPSYEQYF
>14|few|.|TRBV6-1|TRBJ2-7
TGTGCCAGCAGTGAAGGAAGGGGAATCAACGAGCAGTACTTC
CASSEGRGINEQYF
>16|.|.|TRBV7-8|TRBJ2-1
TGTGCCAGCAGCTTAGTTCGGGGGAGCTCCTACAATGAGCAGTTCTTC
CASSLVRGSSYNEQFF
>14|.|TRBD1|TRBV2|TRBJ1-5
TGTGCCAGCAGTGGGACAGGGGTCCGGCAGCCCCAGCATTTT
CASSGTGVRQPQHF
>16|few|TRBD2|TRBV11-3|TRBJ2-5
TGTGCCAGCAGCCCGGGACTAGCGGGACCTGACGAGACCCAGTACTTC
CASSPGLAGPDETQYF
>17|.|TRBD2|TRBV19|TRBJ2-3
TGTGCCAGTAGACTAGCGGGACCGGCCCTAGGCACAGATACGCAGTATTTT
CASRLAGPALGTDTQYF
>12|.|.|TRBV27|TRBJ2-2
TGTGCCAGCAGTTCCGGTGGCGGGGAGCTGTTTTTT
CASSSGGGELFF
>16|.|TRBD2|TRBV5-1|TRBJ2-3
TGCGCCAGCAGCTTGGGGGCTAGCGGGGGGAGAAATACGCAGTATTTT
CASSLGASGGRNTQYF
>13|once|.|TRBV7-2|TRBJ1-2
TGTGCCAGCAGCCCGGCGGGTAACTATGGCTACACCTTC
CASSPAGNYGYTF
>14|few|TRBD2|TRBV28|TRBJ2-5
TGTGCCAGCAGTACAGGGACTAGCGAAGAGACCCAGTACTTC
CASSTGTSEETQYF
>19|.|.|TRBV27|TRBJ2-3
TGTGCCAGCAGTCTAATCGTACATCTGGGCAGGGGTAGCACAGATACGCAGTATTTT
CASSLIVHLGRGSTDTQYF
>14|.|TRBD1|TRBV9|TRBJ1-2
TGTGCCAGCAGCCCAAGGACAGGGGGCAATGGCTACACCTTC
CASSPRTGGNGYTF
>15|.|TRBD2|TRBV9|TRBJ2-1
TGTGCCAGCAGCGTAGGGCGGGGGGGTAACAATGAGCAGTTCTTC
CASSVGRGGNNEQFF
>17|.|TRBD1|TRBV27|TRBJ2-2
TGTGCCAGCAGTTTTTCCGGGACAGGGGCCAACACCGGGGAGCTGTTTTTT
CASSFSGTGANTGELFF
>17|.|.|TRBV13|TRBJ2-3
TGTGCCAGCAGCCTAGGGGCCCCCCGGGAGTGGGCAGATACGCAGTATTTT
CASSLGAPREWADTQYF
>15|.|.|TRBV4-1|TRBJ1-4
TGCGCCAGCAGCCAAGATCAGACCCCAGCGGAGAAACTGTTTTTT
CASSQDQTPAEKLFF
>13|.|.|TRBV28|TRBJ2-7
TGTGCCAGCAGTCCAGGGGTCTCCTACGAGCAGTACTTC
CASSPGVSYEQYF
>17|.|.|TRBV19|TRBJ2-1
TGTGCCAGTAGTATAGATCAGAGGAAGGTGGACTACAATGAGCAGTTCTTC
CASSIDQRKVDYNEQFF
>14|.|TRBD1|TRBV4-1|TRBJ1-1
TGCGCCAGCAGCCATCCAGGGGGGACCACTGAAGCTTTCTTT
CASSHPGGTTEAFF
>18|.|TRBD2|TRBV27|TRBJ2-2
TGTGCCAGCAGTTTATTCGCGGGGACTAGCGGATACACCGGGGAGCTGTTTTTT
CASSLFAGTSGYTGELFF
>15|.|.|TRBV28|TRBJ2-7
TGTGCCAGCAGTTTAGGTCCAGGGAAGGTCTACGAGCAGTACTTC
CASSLGPGKVYEQYF
>15|.|.|TRBV1|TRBJ2-7
TGCACCAGCAGCCACGTAGCGGGAGGCTGGTACGAGCAGTACTTC
CTSSHVAGGWYEQYF
>16|.|.|TRBV5-1|TRBJ2-1
TGCGCCAGCAGCTTGGCTGCGGGGAGCTCCCACAATGAGCAGTTCTTC
CASSLAAGSSHNEQFF
>14|.|.|TRBV7-3|TRBJ2-7
TGTGCCAGCAGCTTATTTGCAGGGGAAGGCGAGCAGTACTTC
CASSLFAGEGEQYF
>13|.|.|TRBV28|TRBJ1-1
TGTGCCAGCAGTCCCCAGGTTCCCACTGAAGCTTTCTTT
CASSPQVPTEAFF
>14|.|.|TRBV10-2|TRBJ1-1
TGCGCCAGCCGGCAGGGAGGGTTGAACACTGAAGCTTTCTTT
CASRQGGLNTEAFF
>16|.|TRBD2|TRBV9|TRBJ2-1
TGTGCCAGCAGCGTAGACGAGGGAGGGCCTCTCGGTGAGCAGTTCTTC
CASSVDEGGPLGEQFF
>15|.|.|TRBV6-5|TRBJ1-4
TGTGCCAGCAGTTACGATCGGGGAATAAATGAAAAACTGTTTTTT
CASSYDRGINEKLFF
>14|once|.|TRBV10-3|TRBJ1-2
TGTGCCATCAGTGAGTCGGAGGGTAACTATGGCTACACCTTC
CAISESEGNYGYTF